Each of the 20 T cell receptor beta chains below was sequenced from the same sample in a study of regulatory T cells in long-lasting Graves disease (dated by TCRdb to the early 2020s). The sample's time point label, in plain terms: newly diagnosed GD, antithyroid drugs for less than 3 months. For both TCR sequencing and RNA sequencing, RNA was extracted from PBMCs in TRIzol. The method was multiplex PCR. The listed sequencing device is Illumina HiSeq 4000. CDR3 regions were amplified by Arm-PCR with iRepertoire HTBI primers to construct TCR beta libraries. TCRdb applied fastp at Q25 and MiXCR to the public reads, then kept only in-frame beta chains. Here each entry gathers all rows of one CDR3 protein and keeps the most common genes and DNA. In this sample the table shows around 480,000 distinct CDR3 sequences, around 15% of which occur a single time. The top ten clonotypes cover about 12% of the sample.

This sample also appeared in a second study, on T cells in Graves' hyperthyroidism and ophthalmopathy.

Sequences were derived from peripheral blood mononuclear cells (PBMCs), sampled at new diagnosis, from a patient treated with antithyroid drugs. Every receptor here comes from a man aged 35 to 55 with Graves disease. Donor details come from another sample of the same person, matched by shared clones.

Ten or more counts support this clonotype. The chain is built from TRBV18 and TRBJ2-1, with 9 bases lining up with TRBD1. Losses at the gene ends were 6 bases for V and 7 bases for J; bases not matched to a gene: 10. CDR3 length: 15 residues. The germline V gene has CDR1 KGHSH and CDR2 LQKENI. Written as DNA, the CDR3 is TGTGCCAGCTCCTCCGGGACAGGGTTAATGAATGAGCAGTTCTTC. Its protein is CASSSGTGLMNEQFF.

In this sample, this clonotype turned up many times. The genes are TRBV28 and TRBJ1-1; TRBD1 is a possible D gene (6 bases). The V end lost 6 bases, the J end lost 5 bases, and 10 bases lay between the germline ends. The length of the CDR3 is 12 residues. Looked up from germline, CDR1 is MDHEN and CDR2 is SYDVKM. The CDR3: CASSLGQTEAFF. As DNA, the CDR3 is TGTGCCAGCAGCCTTGGACAGACTGAAGCTTTCTTT.

J is TRBJ2-2 and V is TRBV12-3 or TRBV12-4, with 9 bases that match TRBD2. Unmatched junction bases numbered 10, after V lost 1 base and J lost 7 bases. The CDR3 covers 17 residues. The CDR3 protein is CASSLVGAGGPGGELFF. The CDR3 nucleotides read TGTGCCAGCAGTTTAGTCGGGGCGGGAGGGCCTGGCGGGGAGCTGTTTTTT.

This clonotype has a handful of counts. This chain links TRBV13 with TRBJ1-2; D is undetermined. CDR3 length: 14 amino acids. Germline lookup yields CDR1 PRHDT and CDR2 FYEKMQ (reference sequence). V gave up 0 bases and J gave up 2 bases, with 7 bases separating them. The CDR3 spells CASSLGRSNYGYTF. CDR3 DNA sequence: TGTGCCAGCAGCTTAGGAAGGAGCAACTATGGCTACACCTTC.

This chain connects TRBV7-9 to TRBJ1-5; 10 nucleotides match TRBD1. Per germline, CDR1 SEHNR and CDR2 FQNEAQ (reference sequence). The junction had 11 bases not matched to a gene; V was cut back by 4 bases and J by 2 bases. The CDR3 totals 18 residues. CDR3 loop: CASSSSTGTGVGNQPQHF. The CDR3, as DNA: TGTGCCAGCAGCTCCAGTACCGGGACAGGGGTGGGCAATCAGCCCCAGCATTTT.

Ten or more counts support this clonotype. The chain combines TRBV2 with TRBJ2-5, with D unresolved. Germline V CDR1 and CDR2: SNHLY, FYNNEI. Trimming left V 4 bases short and J 5 bases short, with 8 bases between. This CDR3 contains 12 residues. CDR3 sequence: CASSGREETQYF. The CDR3 bases are TGTGCCAGCAGTGGACGAGAGGAGACCCAGTACTTC.

This clonotype was observed many times. The V call is TRBV20-1, the J call TRBJ2-3; 11 bases align to TRBD2. Germline V CDR1 and CDR2: DFQATT, SNEGSKA (reference sequence). V lost 0 bases to trimming and J lost 0 bases; unmatched junction nucleotides: 11. CDR3 length: 19 amino acids. Written as DNA, the CDR3 is TGCAGTGCTAGAGAACGGGTAGCGGGAGGGCTCCGAAGCACAGATACGCAGTATTTT. This translates into CSARERVAGGLRSTDTQYF.

This clonotype was recorded many times. This chain connects TRBV20-1 to TRBJ2-1, with D tentatively TRBD1 (6 bases). There are 15 residues in the CDR3. CDR1 DFQATT and CDR2 SNEGSKA come from the germline V gene (reference sequence). V lost 1 base and J 5 bases, leaving 15 bases between the germline ends. This CDR3 is CSARAGDTVHNEQFF. The CDR3 DNA follows: TGCAGTGCTAGAGCCGGGGACACCGTTCACAATGAGCAGTTCTTC.

This clonotype was counted a few times. The chain has TRBV25-1 and TRBJ2-6; possibly TRBD1 for D (6 bases). This CDR3 contains 17 residues. Germline V gene data show CDR1 as MGHDK and CDR2 as SYGVNS. Trimming took off 4 bases at V and 0 bases at J, with 13 bases between the two ends. DNA for the CDR3: TGTGCCAGCAGTGGGGCCAACAGGGCCTCTGGGGCCAACGTCCTGACTTTC. Protein sequence: CASSGANRASGANVLTF.

In regard to this clonotype: Sequence at one end of the junction differs from germline and may be a read error. The rearrangement joins TRBV5-1 to TRBJ1-4; D not certain. Germline V gives CDR1 SGHRS, CDR2 YFSETQ. This CDR3 is 14 amino acids long. The DNA for the CDR3 is TGCGCCAGCAGCTTGGCGAACCCTAATGAAGAACTGTTTTTT. Translation: CASSLANPNEELFF.

This clonotype was observed a few times. One junction end disagrees with the germline gene, perhaps due to a read error. The chain is built from TRBV7-3 and TRBJ2-1, with TRBD2 matching over 13 bases. The CDR3 contains 15 residues. Per germline, CDR1 SGHTA and CDR2 FQGTGA. The CDR3 nucleotides read TGTGCCAACAGCAAGACTAGCGGGAGGTATAATGAGCAGTTCTTC. Translation: CANSKTSGRYNEQFF.

There are a few counts of this clonotype. DNA of the CDR3: TGTGCCAGCAAGCCGGTTGCGGGAGCCCACAATGAGCAGTTCTTC. It is translated as CASKPVAGAHNEQFF. The V gene is TRBV6-1, the J gene TRBJ2-1, with TRBD2 identical over 7 bases. CDR3 size: 15 residues. The germline V gene has CDR1 MNHNS and CDR2 SASEGT. Trimming cost V 7 bases and J 5 bases; bases outside gene matches: 11.

This clonotype came up many times. The chain is built from TRBV9 and TRBJ1-4, with TRBD1 matching 9 bases. The germline V gene has CDR1 SGDLS and CDR2 YYNGEE. V lost 0 bases, J lost 7 bases, and 4 bases stayed unmatched. The CDR3 extends over 15 amino acids. The DNA for the CDR3 is TGTGCCAGCAGCGTAGAGGGGACAGGGTCTGAAAAACTGTTTTTT. This codes for CASSVEGTGSEKLFF.

As to this clonotype: Just one base apart from a much larger clone, this may be a read error. The chain couples TRBV24-1 to TRBJ1-2; 10 bases line up with TRBD1. The length of the CDR3 is 17 residues. Per the germline V gene, CDR1 is KGHDR and CDR2 is SFDVKD. The CDR3 DNA follows: TGTGCCATCAGTGATTCCCGAACGGACAGGGGGTTTAATGGCTACACCTTC. Translating gives CAISDSRTDRGFNGYTF.

This clonotype occurred many times. This chain links TRBV7-8 with TRBJ1-5; D is possibly TRBD1 (5 bases). Trimming removed 5 bases at V and 9 bases at J, with 11 bases between. This CDR3 has 12 amino acids. CDR1 is SGHVS, CDR2 FQNEAQ, per germline. This chain's CDR3 is CASSTTGGPQHF. In DNA form, the CDR3 reads TGTGCCAGCAGCACCACGGGGGGGCCCCAGCATTTT.

Comment on this clonotype: A much larger clone lies one base from this, so it may be a read error. J is TRBJ2-1 and V is TRBV6-1, with D perhaps TRBD1 or TRBD2 (5 bases each). The V gene's germline CDR1 is MNHNS and CDR2 SASEGT. The length of the CDR3 is 14 residues. Trimming took 6 bases from V and 10 from J, leaving 19 bases between them. CDR3 DNA sequence: TGTGCCAGCAGCTGGACCGGGACCCTGGTGGAGCAGTTCTTC. It is translated as CASSWTGTLVEQFF.

Many counts were recorded for this clonotype. The V call is TRBV3-1, the J call TRBJ2-5; D perhaps matches TRBD2 (5 bases). Germline V gene data show CDR1 as LGHDT and CDR2 as YNNKEL (reference sequence). V was pared by 0 bases and J by 1 base, with 15 bases between. The CDR3 covers 17 residues. CDR3 in DNA: TGTGCCAGCAGCCAAGATGGGGTAGCGACGCCCCAAGAGACCCAGTACTTC. Its protein is CASSQDGVATPQETQYF.

The sample holds many counts of this clonotype. The rearrangement links TRBV7-3 to TRBJ2-7; TRBD1 matches at 8 bases. This CDR3 comprises 14 residues. Unmatched junction bases numbered 6, after V lost 5 bases and J lost 3 bases. Germline V CDR1 and CDR2: SGHTA, FQGTGA. This chain's CDR3 is CASSRNGQGYEQYF. As DNA, the CDR3 is TGTGCCAGCAGCCGTAACGGACAGGGCTACGAGCAGTACTTC.

This clonotype has just a few counts. A much more abundant neighbour one base away suggests this may be a read error. This chain joins TRBV7-9 and TRBJ2-5; TRBD2 agrees at 9 bases. The trim removed 8 bases at V and 4 bases at J, leaving 11 bases unmatched. This CDR3 spans 15 amino acids. The germline gives CDR1 SEHNR, CDR2 FQNEAQ (reference sequence). The CDR3 spells CASGQDSGRGETQYF. The CDR3, as DNA: TGTGCCAGCGGTCAGGATAGCGGGAGAGGAGAGACCCAGTACTTC.

This clonotype was observed at least ten times. The chain couples TRBV7-9 to TRBJ2-1; 9 bases are shared with TRBD1. CDR3 length equals 13 residues. J gave up 11 bases and V 4 bases, and 6 bases lay outside the gene matches. Germline V gene sequence: CDR1 SEHNR, CDR2 FQNEAQ (reference sequence). In DNA, the CDR3 is TGTGCCAGCAGCTCACCGGGACAGGGTAAGCAGTTCTTC. Its translation: CASSSPGQGKQFF.